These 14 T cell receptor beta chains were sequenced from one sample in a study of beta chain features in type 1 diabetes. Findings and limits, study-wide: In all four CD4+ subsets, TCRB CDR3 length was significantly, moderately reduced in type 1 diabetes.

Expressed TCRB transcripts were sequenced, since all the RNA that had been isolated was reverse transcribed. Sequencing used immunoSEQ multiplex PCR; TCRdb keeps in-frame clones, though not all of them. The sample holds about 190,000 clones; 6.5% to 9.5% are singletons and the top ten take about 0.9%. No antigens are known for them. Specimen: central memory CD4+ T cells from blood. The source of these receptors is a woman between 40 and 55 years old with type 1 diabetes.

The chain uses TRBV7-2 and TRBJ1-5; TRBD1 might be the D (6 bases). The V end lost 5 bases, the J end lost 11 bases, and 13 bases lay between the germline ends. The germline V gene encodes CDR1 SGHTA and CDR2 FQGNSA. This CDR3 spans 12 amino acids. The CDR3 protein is CASSQYRDTQHF. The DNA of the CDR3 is TGTGCCAGCAGCCAGTACCGGGACACCCAGCATTTT.

The CDR3 region has the DNA TGTGCCAGCTCACCAAACGGACAGGGGAATTCCTACGAGCAGTACTTC. Its translation: CASSPNGQGNSYEQYF. The chain employs TRBV18 and TRBJ2-7; TRBD1 aligns across 9 bases. CDR3 length: 16 residues. The V and J ends lost 2 bases and 1 base, in that order; junction bases with no gene match: 6. The germline CDR1 and CDR2 sequences are KGHSH and LQKENI. The full variable domain, in which reference TRBV18 and TRBJ2-7 provide the parts outside the CDR3, is NAGVMQNPRHLVRRRGQEARLRCSPMKGHSHVYWYRQLPEEGLKFMVYLQKENIIDESGMPKERFSAEFPKEGPSILRIQQVVRGDSAAYFCASSPNGQGNSYEQYFGPGTRLTVT.

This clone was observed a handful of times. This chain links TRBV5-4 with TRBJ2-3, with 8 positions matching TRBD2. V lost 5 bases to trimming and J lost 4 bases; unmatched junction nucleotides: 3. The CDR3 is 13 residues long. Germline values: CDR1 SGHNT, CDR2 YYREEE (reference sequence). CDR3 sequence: CASRQRESDTQYF. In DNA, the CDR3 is TGTGCCAGCAGACAGCGGGAGTCAGATACGCAGTATTTT.

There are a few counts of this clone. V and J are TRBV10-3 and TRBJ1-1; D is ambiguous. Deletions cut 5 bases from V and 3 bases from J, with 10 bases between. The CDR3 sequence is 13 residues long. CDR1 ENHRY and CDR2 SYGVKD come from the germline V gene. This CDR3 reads CAISQDAYTEAFF. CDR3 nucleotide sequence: TGTGCCATCAGTCAGGATGCTTACACTGAAGCTTTCTTT.

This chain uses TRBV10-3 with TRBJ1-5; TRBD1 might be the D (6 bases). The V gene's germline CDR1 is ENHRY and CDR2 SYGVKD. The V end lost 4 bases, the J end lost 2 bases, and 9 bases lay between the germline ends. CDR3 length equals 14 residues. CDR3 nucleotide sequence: TGTGCCATCAGTGGACAGGCGGGCAATCAGCCCCAGCATTTT. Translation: CAISGQAGNQPQHF.

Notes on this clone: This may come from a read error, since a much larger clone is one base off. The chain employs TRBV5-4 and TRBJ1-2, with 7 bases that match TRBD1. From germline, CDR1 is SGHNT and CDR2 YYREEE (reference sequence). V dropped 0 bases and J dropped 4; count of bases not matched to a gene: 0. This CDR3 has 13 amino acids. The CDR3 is CASSLDRGYGYTF. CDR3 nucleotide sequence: TGTGCCAGCAGCTTGGACAGGGGCTATGGCTACACCTTC.

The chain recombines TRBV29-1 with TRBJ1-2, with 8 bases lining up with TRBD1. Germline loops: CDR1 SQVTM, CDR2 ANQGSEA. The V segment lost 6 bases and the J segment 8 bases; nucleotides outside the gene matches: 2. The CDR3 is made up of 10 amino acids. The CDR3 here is CSVGQEGYTF. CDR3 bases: TGCAGCGTGGGACAGGAGGGCTACACCTTC.

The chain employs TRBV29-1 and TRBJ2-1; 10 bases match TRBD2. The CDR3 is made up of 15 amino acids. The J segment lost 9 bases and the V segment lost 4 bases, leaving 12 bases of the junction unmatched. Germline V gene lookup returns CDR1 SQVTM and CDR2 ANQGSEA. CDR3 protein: CSVATSGIKGGEQFF. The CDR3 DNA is TGCAGCGTTGCCACTAGCGGGATAAAGGGGGGTGAGCAGTTCTTC.

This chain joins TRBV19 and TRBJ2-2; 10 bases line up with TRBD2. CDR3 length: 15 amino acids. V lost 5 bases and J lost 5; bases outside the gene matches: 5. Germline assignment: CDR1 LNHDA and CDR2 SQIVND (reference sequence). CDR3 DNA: TGTGCCAGTAGTCTAACTAGCGGGACTACCGGGGAGCTGTTTTTT. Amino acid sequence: CASSLTSGTTGELFF.

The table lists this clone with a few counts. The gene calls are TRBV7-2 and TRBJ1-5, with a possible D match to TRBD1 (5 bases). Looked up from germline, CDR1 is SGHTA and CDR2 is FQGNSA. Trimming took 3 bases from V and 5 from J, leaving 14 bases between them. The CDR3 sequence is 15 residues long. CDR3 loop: CASSLWGTGDQPQHF. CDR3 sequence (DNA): TGTGCCAGCAGCTTGTGGGGGACGGGGGATCAGCCCCAGCATTTT.

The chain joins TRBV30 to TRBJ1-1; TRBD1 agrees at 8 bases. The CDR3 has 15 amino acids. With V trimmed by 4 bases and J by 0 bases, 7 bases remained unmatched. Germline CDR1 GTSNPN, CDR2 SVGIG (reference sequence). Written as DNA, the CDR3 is TGTGCCTGGACCACGGGACAGGCTCTGAACACTGAAGCTTTCTTT. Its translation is CAWTTGQALNTEAFF. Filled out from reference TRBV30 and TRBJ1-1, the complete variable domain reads SQTIHQWPATLVQPVGSPLSLECTVEGTSNPNLYWYRQAAGRGLQLLFYSVGIGQISSEVPQNLSASRPQDRQFILSSKKLLLSDSGFYLCAWTTGQALNTEAFFGQGTRLTVV.

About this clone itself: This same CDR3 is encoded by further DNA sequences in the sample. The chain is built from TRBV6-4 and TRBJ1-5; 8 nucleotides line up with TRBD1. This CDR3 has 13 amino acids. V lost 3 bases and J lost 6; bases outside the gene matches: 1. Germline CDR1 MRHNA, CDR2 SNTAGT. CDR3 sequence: CASSEQGGQPQHF. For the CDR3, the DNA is TGTGCCAGCAGTGAACAGGGGGGTCAGCCCCAGCATTTT.

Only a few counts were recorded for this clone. DNA of the CDR3: TGTGCCAGCTCACCTGACATCCTCGGCTACACCTTC. Protein: CASSPDILGYTF. The V gene is TRBV18, the J gene TRBJ1-2; no definite D call. Germline CDR1 and CDR2: KGHSH and LQKENI. The V end lost 3 bases, the J end lost 8 bases, and 10 bases lay between the germline ends. This CDR3 spans 12 amino acids.

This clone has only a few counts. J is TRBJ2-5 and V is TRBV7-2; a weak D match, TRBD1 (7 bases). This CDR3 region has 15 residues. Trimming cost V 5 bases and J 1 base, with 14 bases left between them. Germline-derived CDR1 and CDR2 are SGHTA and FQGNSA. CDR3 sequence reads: CASSNSGGPQETQYF. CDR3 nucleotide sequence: TGTGCCAGCAGCAATTCAGGGGGGCCCCAAGAGACCCAGTACTTC.